The rows below give T cell receptor beta chains drawn from one sample of a study of T cell changes during pregnancy in multiple sclerosis. Method: immunoSEQ multiplex PCR; TCRdb's copy keeps in-frame clones and lacks some. The sample holds 40,000 or so clones, less than 95% seen once. The material was CD8+ T cells from peripheral blood mononuclear cells, obtained in the first trimester of pregnancy. The receptors come from a female donor with multiple sclerosis, enrolled in a pregnancy study. The conserved cysteine and the conserved F or W are not part of the CDR3 here.

v_gene	j_gene	CDR3aa
TRBV6-5	TRBJ1-2	ASSYGASTNYGYT
TRBV5-4	TRBJ2-1	ASSPKIAGVPKEQF
TRBV11-2	TRBJ1-4	ASSGTVGAGEKLF
TRBV11-2	TRBJ2-5	ASSLVRTGALTETQY
TRBV27	TRBJ2-7	ASSYRSSYEQY
TRBV19	TRBJ2-7	ASSIDSGQVYEQY
TRBV10-1	TRBJ2-3	ASSDRTGPPDTQY
TRBV19	TRBJ2-7	ASIGTSGGDYEQY
TRBV19	TRBJ2-7	ASSIRRDYEQY
TRBV6-1	TRBJ1-5	ASSAKAGGQQPQH
TRBV4-2	TRBJ1-2	ASSQETFWEGYYGYT